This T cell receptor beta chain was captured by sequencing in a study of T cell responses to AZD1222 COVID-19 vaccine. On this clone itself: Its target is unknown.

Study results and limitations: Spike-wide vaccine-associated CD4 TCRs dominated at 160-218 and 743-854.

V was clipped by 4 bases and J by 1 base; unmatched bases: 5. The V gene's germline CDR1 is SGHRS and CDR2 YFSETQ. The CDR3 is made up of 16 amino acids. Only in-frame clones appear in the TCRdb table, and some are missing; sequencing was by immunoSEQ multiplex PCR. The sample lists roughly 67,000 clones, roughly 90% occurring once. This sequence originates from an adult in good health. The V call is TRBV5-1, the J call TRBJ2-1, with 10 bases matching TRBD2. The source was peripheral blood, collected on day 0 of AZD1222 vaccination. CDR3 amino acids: CASSEETSGSYNEQFF. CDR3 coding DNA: TGCGCCAGCAGCGAAGAGACTAGCGGGTCCTACAATGAGCAGTTCTTC.